The 12 T cell receptor beta chains below were found in one sample sequenced in a study of blood T cell repertoires in COVID-19. Libraries were prepared by immunoSEQ multiplex PCR; TCRdb keeps only in-frame clonotypes and omits some of them. The sample records 300,000 to 500,000 clones, 88% being singletons. Source material: PBMCs or T cells enriched from blood (not recorded which). All receptors derive from a woman in her 30s with acute COVID-19.

The rearrangement uses TRBV18 and TRBJ1-6; D perhaps matches TRBD1 (5 bases). This CDR3 spans 13 amino acids. The V end was cut by 2 bases, the J end by 13 bases, with 12 bases between. The germline V gene has CDR1 KGHSH and CDR2 LQKENI. In DNA, the CDR3 is TGTGCCAGCTCACCAGGAGGGGAGCCGCCCCTCCACTTT. Encoded protein: CASSPGGEPPLHF.

There are a few counts of this clone. V usage is TRBV2 and J usage is TRBJ1-1; D remains ambiguous. This CDR3 is 12 amino acids long. V was cut by 6 bases and J by 7 bases, with 12 bases left in between. Germline lookup yields CDR1 SNHLY and CDR2 FYNNEI. This chain's CDR3 is CASRLQAGEAFF. Written as DNA, the CDR3 is TGTGCCAGCAGACTACAAGCTGGTGAAGCTTTCTTT.

The chain links TRBV7-9 to TRBJ2-7; 7 bases are shared with TRBD2. Germline V lookup: CDR1 SEHNR, CDR2 FQNEAQ (reference sequence). V lost 5 bases to trimming and J lost 6 bases; unmatched junction nucleotides: 7. The CDR3 consists of 13 residues. The CDR3 DNA follows: TGTGCCAGCAGCCGGAGCGGGGTGGGCGAGCAGTACTTC. It codes for CASSRSGVGEQYF.

This chain joins TRBV7-9 and TRBJ1-6; 7 nucleotides align to TRBD1. CDR1 and CDR2 (germline): SEHNR, FQNEAQ (reference sequence). The CDR3 has 15 amino acids. V shed 5 bases and J 6 bases; nucleotides not matched to a gene: 7. The CDR3 here is CASSAPGQFNSPLHF. In nucleotides, the CDR3 is TGTGCCAGCAGCGCCCCGGGACAGTTTAATTCACCCCTCCACTTT.

This chain uses TRBV29-1 with TRBJ1-2, with D perhaps TRBD1 (6 bases). CDR3 length: 12 residues. With 7 bases removed from V and 3 bases from J, the gap between germline ends came to 12 bases. CDR1 and CDR2 (germline): SQVTM, ANQGSEA. CDR3: CSASQGDYGYTF. Here the CDR3 DNA reads TGCAGCGCCTCACAGGGAGACTATGGCTACACCTTC.

The chain couples TRBV6-2 or TRBV6-3 to TRBJ1-6, with TRBD1 matching over 9 bases. Germline V lookup: CDR1 MNHEY, CDR2 SVGEGT. V shed 6 bases and J 6 bases; nucleotides not matched to a gene: 3. This CDR3 comprises 14 residues. CDR3 DNA sequence: TGTGCCAGCAGCCGACAGGGGGTTAATTCACCCCTCCACTTT. Protein product: CASSRQGVNSPLHF.

Turning to this clone: Its ends do not fully match the called genes, so a read error is possible. Written as DNA, the CDR3 is TGTGCCAGCAGTTACTCCCCCGAAGGACAGCTAGATTTT. This codes for CASSYSPEGQLDF. This sequence joins TRBV6-5 and TRBJ1-5; TRBD1 is a possible D gene (6 bases). Per germline, CDR1 MNHEY and CDR2 SVGAGI. The CDR3 totals 13 residues.

The chain couples TRBV4-1 to TRBJ2-7, with D maybe TRBD1 (6 bases). The CDR3 spans 14 residues. Trimming took off 0 bases at V and 6 bases at J, with 12 bases between the two ends. Germline V gene sequence: CDR1 MGHRA, CDR2 YSYEKL. As DNA, the CDR3 is TGCGCCAGCAGCCAAGATTGGGAAGGGGGCGAGCAGTACTTC. It encodes CASSQDWEGGEQYF.

This sequence joins TRBV7-9 and TRBJ1-1, with TRBD1 identical over 8 bases. J was trimmed by 6 bases and V by 2 bases; bases with no gene match: 2. The V gene's germline CDR1 is SEHNR and CDR2 FQNEAQ (reference sequence). The CDR3 is made up of 13 amino acids. The CDR3 is CASSLLQGAEAFF. The CDR3 region has the DNA TGTGCCAGCAGCTTACTACAGGGGGCTGAAGCTTTCTTT.

This clone was seen only a few times. This chain joins TRBV6-1 and TRBJ1-5; tentatively, D is TRBD1 (5 bases). Germline loops: CDR1 MNHNS, CDR2 SASEGT. The CDR3 has 17 amino acids. V lost 0 bases and J 6 bases, leaving 18 bases between the germline ends. The CDR3 DNA follows: TGTGCCAGCAGTGAAGCGTCGGGGGAAAGTGTTACTCAGCCCCAGCATTTT. It specifies CASSEASGESVTQPQHF.

Written as DNA, the CDR3 is TGTGCCAGCAGTAAGACAGGGGGCGAAGGTGGTGGCTACACCTTC. It codes for CASSKTGGEGGGYTF. The chain links TRBV7-9 to TRBJ1-2; TRBD1 agrees at 10 bases. This CDR3 region has 15 residues. In germline, CDR1 is SEHNR, CDR2 FQNEAQ (reference sequence). V lost 6 bases, J lost 7 bases, and 11 bases stayed unmatched.

This clone was counted once. The rearrangement joins TRBV7-3 to TRBJ2-2, with D tentatively TRBD2 (6 bases). The V end was cut by 5 bases, the J end by 4 bases, with 17 bases between. This CDR3 is 16 amino acids long. Per the germline V gene, CDR1 is SGHTA and CDR2 is FQGTGA. CDR3 nucleotide sequence: TGTGCCAGCAGCATCTTAGAGAGGGGAGGCACCGGGGAGCTGTTTTTT. The encoded protein is CASSILERGGTGELFF.